This T cell receptor beta chain was identified during a study of cytomegalovirus exposure and HLA in healthy donors. Study information: Earlier, almost 120 million unique TCR beta sequences were recovered from approximately 200 million T cells by an analysis. Findings of the study overall: Reports described diagnosis of cytomegalovirus status by the classifier as highly specific and sensitive. Sequencing probably produced one cluster of sequence variants that were highly shared.

A word on this clone: Its antigen is currently unknown.

Per germline, CDR1 LNHNV and CDR2 YYDKDF (reference sequence). J lost 6 bases, V lost 3 bases, and 8 bases had no gene match. The CDR3 extends over 15 amino acids. The primer mix had 60 Vbeta and 13 Jbeta primers. Clones were sequenced by immunoSEQ multiplex PCR, and TCRdb holds only the in-frame ones, with some missing. The sample lists about 200,000 clones; over 75% were seen once. V usage is TRBV15 and J usage is TRBJ1-2; 9 bases match TRBD1. This receptor was obtained from a girl aged 2-10 years in good health and CMV-seronegative. Sequencing used PBMCs. The DNA of the CDR3 is TGTGCCACCAGCAGGGGGACTACAGGGGGCCATGGCTACACCTTC. It encodes CATSRGTTGGHGYTF.